This T cell receptor (beta chain) was retrieved from a study of T cell repertoires in ileal Crohn's disease. The wider study: Biopsies of the neoterminal ileum at postoperative colonoscopy form M6 samples. The study's findings and limits: Compared with non-smokers, active smokers at surgery showed more clonal expansions.

Time point of the sample: neoterminal ileum biopsy at postoperative endoscopy, about 6 months after surgery. Sequencing was performed with immunoSEQ multiplex PCR; in TCRdb, only in-frame clones are kept and a portion is missing. This table has some 10,000 clones, roughly 78% appearing once. V lost 2 bases to trimming and J lost 7 bases, with 6 bases between them. The CDR3 contains 12 residues. The germline gives CDR1 WNHNN, CDR2 SYGVQD (reference sequence). As concerns this clone: What it recognizes is unknown.

The sample was ileal tissue. The clonotype comes from an adult with Crohn's disease. This chain uses TRBV10-1 with TRBJ1-5, with no clear D. CDR3: CASSERGQPQHF. Here the CDR3 DNA reads TGCGCCAGCAGTGAGCGCGGCCAGCCCCAGCATTTT.